These T cell receptor beta chains were read from a single sample in a study of shared clonotypes between healthy human individuals. The method was immunoSEQ multiplex PCR; TCRdb's version includes in-frame clones alone and lacks a portion of them. Of hundreds of thousands of clones in the sample, 90% to 95% were seen once. Sequenced sample: naive CD8+ T cells sorted from blood. The receptor set was obtained from a man aged 25 to 40 in good health. CDR3s include the opening cysteine and the closing phenylalanine or tryptophan. The D gene is left open where the match is weak. Size is stated for part of the rows, as once, few or many counts, or as a class when the clone is expanded.

TRBJ2-7 | - | - | TRBV28 | CASSPSRGYEQYF
TRBJ2-3 | TRBD1 | - | TRBV7-9 | CASSSPVGDRGTDTQYF
TRBJ2-7 | - | - | TRBV11-2 | CASSLRAGSSYEQYF
TRBJ2-7 | - | - | TRBV19 | CASRGSDYEQYF
TRBJ2-1 | TRBD2 | - | TRBV2 | CASSDVAGGPSSSYNEQFF
TRBJ2-5 | - | - | TRBV7-9 | CASSLLSPSLQETQYF
TRBJ2-7 | TRBD1 | - | TRBV7-7 | CASSLGDSYEQYF
TRBJ1-1 | - | - | TRBV9 | CASGGTEAFF
TRBJ2-7 | - | - | TRBV29-1 | CSVEMGEQYF
TRBJ2-5 | - | - | TRBV7-8 | CASSFPEQETQYF
TRBJ2-1 | TRBD1 | - | TRBV14 | CASSQIGQGFNEQFF
TRBJ2-5 | - | once | TRBV7-9 | CASSRSPTSSQETQYF
TRBJ2-7 | - | - | TRBV4-3 | CASSRLWTGNYEQYF
TRBJ2-7 | - | - | TRBV27 | CASTSAHEQYF
TRBJ2-1 | TRBD2 | - | TRBV19 | CASSIVEGRDEQFF
TRBJ1-1 | - | - | TRBV7-2 | CASSPMGAGTEAFF
TRBJ2-1 | - | - | TRBV10-2 | CASSESGSYNEQFF
TRBJ1-2 | - | - | TRBV2 | CASSESGSGLYGYTF
TRBJ2-1 | TRBD1 | - | TRBV27 | CASSLSLSANRGLYNEQFF
TRBJ1-2 | - | - | TRBV7-9 | CASSLAGAPGGYTF
TRBJ2-1 | TRBD2 | - | TRBV4-3 | CASSQVATSGVYGNEQFF
TRBJ2-1 | TRBD2 | - | TRBV28 | CASRRTLAGYNEQFF
TRBJ1-3 | TRBD1 | - | TRBV2 | CAVVDRGNSGNTIYF
TRBJ2-7 | - | - | TRBV2 | CASNRDVDRYEQYF
TRBJ2-7 | TRBD2 | - | TRBV7-8 | CASSLVGGVRAGEAYEQYF
TRBJ2-1 | TRBD2 | - | TRBV28 | CASSLTGLANHNEQFF
TRBJ2-7 | - | - | TRBV18 | CASSPPSAKTYEQYF
TRBJ2-7 | TRBD2 | - | TRBV6-4 | CASSLYFSSGAYEQYF
TRBJ2-4 | - | - | TRBV5-1 | CASSLDDGGNIQYF
TRBJ2-2 | - | - | TRBV11-2 | CASRLSAGNTGELFF
TRBJ2-3 | - | - | TRBV7-6 | CASSLGTASPSHTDTQYF
TRBJ2-7 | TRBD1 | - | TRBV11-1 | CASSPTRTGIYEQYF
TRBJ2-2 | TRBD2 | - | TRBV27 | CASSFRVAGYTGELFF
TRBJ2-3 | TRBD2 | - | TRBV7-9 | CASSIGLAGAGTDTQYF
TRBJ2-6 | TRBD1 | - | TRBV28 | CASSRRRGKWGQGADSGANVLTF
TRBJ2-3 | - | - | TRBV6-4 | CASSDGADTQYF
TRBJ2-1 | TRBD1 | - | TRBV7-9 | CASSPRTGAVYEQFF
TRBJ2-7 | TRBD2 | - | TRBV4-3 | CASSLTYDGRFYEQYF
TRBJ2-3 | TRBD2 | - | TRBV28 | CASSSSGSGTDTQYF
TRBJ2-7 | TRBD1 | - | TRBV7-9 | CASSLKDRIYEQYF
TRBJ2-1 | - | once | TRBV2 | CAFRATSYNEQFF
TRBJ2-1 | TRBD2 | - | TRBV19 | CASSIGSGRIEQFF
TRBJ2-6 | - | - | TRBV2 | CASRGPVERSGANVLTF
TRBJ1-2 | - | - | TRBV2 | CARSDLYGYTF
TRBJ2-7 | - | - | TRBV11-2 | CASSLMDEQYF
TRBJ1-1 | - | - | TRBV19 | CASSQSGGTAEAFF